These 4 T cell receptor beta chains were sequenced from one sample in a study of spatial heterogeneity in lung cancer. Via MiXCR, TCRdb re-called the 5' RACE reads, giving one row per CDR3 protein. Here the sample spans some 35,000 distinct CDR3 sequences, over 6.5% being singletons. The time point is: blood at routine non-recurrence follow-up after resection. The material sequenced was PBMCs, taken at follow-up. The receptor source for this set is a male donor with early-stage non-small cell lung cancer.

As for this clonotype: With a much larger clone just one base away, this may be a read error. In DNA form, the CDR3 reads TGCAGTGCTATTCTCCTAGCGGGGTTTTACAATGAGCAGTTCTTC. It specifies CSAILLAGFYNEQFF. The V gene is TRBV20-1, the J gene TRBJ2-1; 9 positions agree with TRBD2. The CDR3 is 15 residues long. Germline lookup yields CDR1 DFQATT and CDR2 SNEGSKA (reference sequence). V lost 4 bases, J lost 4 bases, and 8 bases stayed unmatched.

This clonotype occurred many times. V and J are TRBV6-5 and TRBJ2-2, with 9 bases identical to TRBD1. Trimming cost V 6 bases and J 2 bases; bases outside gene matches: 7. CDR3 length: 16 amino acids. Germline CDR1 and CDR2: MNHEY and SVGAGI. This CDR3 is CASRAITGGNTGELFF. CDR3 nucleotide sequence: TGTGCCAGCAGGGCTATTACAGGGGGCAACACCGGGGAGCTGTTTTTT.

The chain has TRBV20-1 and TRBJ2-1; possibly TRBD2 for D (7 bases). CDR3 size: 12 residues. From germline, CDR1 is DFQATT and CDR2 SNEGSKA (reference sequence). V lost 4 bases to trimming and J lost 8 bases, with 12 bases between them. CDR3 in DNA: TGCAGTGCTATTGCGGGGGCGGATGAGCAGTTCTTC. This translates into CSAIAGADEQFF.

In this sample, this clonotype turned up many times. The DNA of the CDR3 is TGTGCCAGCAGGAGGGACTTCTTAAACTCCTACGAGCAGTACTTC. Translation gives CASRRDFLNSYEQYF. V usage is TRBV25-1 and J usage is TRBJ2-7; maybe TRBD2 (6 bases). Between the trimmed V and J ends, which lost 6 bases and 0 bases, there was a span of 15 bases. The CDR3 consists of 15 residues. Germline V lookup: CDR1 MGHDK, CDR2 SYGVNS.